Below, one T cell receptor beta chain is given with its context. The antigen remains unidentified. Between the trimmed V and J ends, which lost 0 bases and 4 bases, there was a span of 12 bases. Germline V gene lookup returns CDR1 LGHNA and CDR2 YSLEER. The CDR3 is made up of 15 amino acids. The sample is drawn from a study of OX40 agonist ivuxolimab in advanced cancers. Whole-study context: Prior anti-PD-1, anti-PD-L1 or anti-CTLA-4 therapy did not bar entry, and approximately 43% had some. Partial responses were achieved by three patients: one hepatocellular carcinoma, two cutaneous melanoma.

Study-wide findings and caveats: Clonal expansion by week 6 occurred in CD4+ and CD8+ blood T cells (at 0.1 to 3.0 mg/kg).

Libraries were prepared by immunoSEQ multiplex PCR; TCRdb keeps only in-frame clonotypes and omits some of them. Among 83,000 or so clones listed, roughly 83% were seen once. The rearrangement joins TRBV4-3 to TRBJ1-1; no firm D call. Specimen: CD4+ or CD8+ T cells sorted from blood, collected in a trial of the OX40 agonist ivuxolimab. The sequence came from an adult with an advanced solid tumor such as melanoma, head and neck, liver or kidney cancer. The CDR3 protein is CASSQDVRLGTEAFF. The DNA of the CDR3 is TGCGCCAGCAGCCAAGATGTCAGGTTGGGCACTGAAGCTTTCTTT.